This TCR beta chain was recorded in a study of T cells in Graves' hyperthyroidism and ophthalmopathy. Study-level results: Most thyroid-expanded clonotypes above 0.001 were also found in blood. The model anticipated ophthalmopathy a median around six months pre-onset.

Diagnosis rested on symptoms, serum thyroxine and TRAb, thyroid ultrasound, and orbital computed tomography. In this sample, this clonotype turned up many times. The target antigen is unknown. Regions amplified from RNA transcripts were the TCR beta CDR3 regions. HTBI primers were employed in a first-round RT-PCR of the TCR CDR3. In TCRdb, the multiplex PCR reads were re-called with MiXCR into one record per CDR3 protein. Of 300,000 to 450,000 distinct CDR3 sequences detected, just under 15% appear once; the ten largest clones hold approximately 29%. The sample was blood. The clonotype originates from a woman in her twenties or thirties with Graves' hyperthyroidism.

Here the CDR3 DNA reads TGTGCCAGCAGACGTCGGGACCGAGCCTCCGAGCAGTACTTC. This gives the protein CASRRRDRASEQYF. J is TRBJ2-7 and V is TRBV28; D could derive from TRBD1 or TRBD2 (5 bases each). Between the trimmed V and J ends, which lost 6 bases and 6 bases, there was a span of 18 bases. The germline V gene has CDR1 MDHEN and CDR2 SYDVKM. This CDR3 spans 14 amino acids.